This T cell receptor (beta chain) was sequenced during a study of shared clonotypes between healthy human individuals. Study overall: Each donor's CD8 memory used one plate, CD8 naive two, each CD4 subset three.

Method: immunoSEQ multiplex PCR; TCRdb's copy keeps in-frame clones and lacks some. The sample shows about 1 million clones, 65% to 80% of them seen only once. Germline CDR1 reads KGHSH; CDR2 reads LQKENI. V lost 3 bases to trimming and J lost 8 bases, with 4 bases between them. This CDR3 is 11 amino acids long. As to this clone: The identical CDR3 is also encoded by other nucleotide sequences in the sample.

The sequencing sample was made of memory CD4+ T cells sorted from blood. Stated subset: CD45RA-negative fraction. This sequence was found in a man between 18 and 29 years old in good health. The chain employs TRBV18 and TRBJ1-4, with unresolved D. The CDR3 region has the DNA TGTGCCAGCTCACCGGGGGAAAAACTGTTTTTT. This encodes CASSPGEKLFF.